This is a list of T cell receptor beta chains from one sample in a study of regulatory T cells in long-lasting Graves disease. TCRdb re-called the multiplex PCR reads through MiXCR, storing one row per CDR3 protein. The table has under 500,000 distinct CDR3 sequences, 20% seen once; the top ten hold less than 25%. The specimen comprised peripheral blood mononuclear cells (PBMCs), sampled when the disease was refractory, from a patient treated with antithyroid drugs. The receptors originated from a female donor with Graves disease. CDR3s include the opening cysteine and the closing phenylalanine or tryptophan. A D gene is named only where the DNA matches it firmly. Expanded clones get a size class; other rows say once, few or many, or leave the size out.

D	J	V	size	CDR3	DNA
-	TRBJ2-7	TRBV29-1	few	CSVRAGYEQYF	TGCAGCGTTAGGGCGGGCTACGAGCAGTACTTC
-	TRBJ1-1	TRBV7-2	-	CASSFSAGSDTEAFF	TGTGCCAGCAGCTTTTCGGCTGGGTCGGACACTGAAGCTTTCTTT
-	TRBJ1-2	TRBV3-1	many	CASSQQRLDYGYTF	TGTGCCAGCAGCCAACAAAGGTTAGACTATGGCTACACCTTC
TRBD1	TRBJ2-7	TRBV11-2	many	CASSLDIGQGIYEQYF	TGTGCCAGCAGCTTAGACATTGGACAGGGGATCTACGAGCAGTACTTC
-	TRBJ1-1	TRBV18	-	CASSPSQKLNTEAFF	TGTGCCAGCTCACCCTCACAGAAGTTGAACACTGAAGCTTTCTTT
-	TRBJ1-5	TRBV6-1	-	CALPARAKNQPQHF	TGTGCACTCCCGGCCAGGGCCAAAAATCAGCCCCAGCATTTT
-	TRBJ1-4	TRBV5-1	few	CASSLWQDNEKLFF	TGCGCCAGCAGCTTGTGGCAGGATAATGAAAAACTGTTTTTT
-	TRBJ2-7	TRBV6-2/TRBV6-3	few	CASTSLGGGTSYEQYF	TGTGCCAGCACCTCGTTGGGGGGAGGAACCTCCTACGAGCAGTACTTC
-	TRBJ2-7	TRBV7-2	-	CASSLVAERGGEQYF	TGTGCCAGCAGCTTAGTGGCGGAGAGGGGCGGCGAGCAGTACTTC
-	TRBJ1-1	TRBV7-2	-	CASSPERSNTEAFF	TGTGCCAGCAGCCCCGAACGGTCGAACACTGAAGCTTTCTTT
-	TRBJ2-1	TRBV7-9	once	CASSLEARYNEQFF	TGTGCCAGCAGCTTAGAGGCCAGATACAATGAGCAGTTCTTC
TRBD1	TRBJ2-3	TRBV6-4	-	CASSAEETDRGADTQYF	TGTGCCAGCAGTGCCGAAGAAACGGACAGGGGAGCAGATACGCAGTATTTT
TRBD1	TRBJ2-7	TRBV12-3/TRBV12-4	many	CASSPGTGSGGQYF	TGTGCCAGCAGTCCCGGGACAGGGTCTGGAGGGCAGTACTTC
-	TRBJ1-1	TRBV5-5	-	CASSLQEVGTEAFF	TGTGCCAGCAGCTTGCAGGAGGTGGGCACTGAAGCTTTCTTT
TRBD1	TRBJ1-1	TRBV20-1	few	CSASRGLTEAFF	TGCAGTGCTAGCAGGGGGCTCACTGAAGCTTTCTTT
-	TRBJ2-2	TRBV20-1	-	CSVQVGGLRDTGELFF	TGCAGTGTTCAGGTCGGGGGTTTGAGGGACACCGGGGAGCTGTTTTTT
-	TRBJ2-1	TRBV19	-	CASNTGWQDNEQFF	TGTGCCAGTAACACAGGGTGGCAGGACAATGAGCAGTTCTTC
-	TRBJ2-2	TRBV12-3/TRBV12-4	-	CASSFADNTGELFF	TGTGCCAGCAGTTTTGCAGACAACACCGGGGAGCTGTTTTTT
-	TRBJ2-5	TRBV7-9	-	CASSPMGGRETQYF	TGTGCCAGCAGCCCTATGGGGGGACGAGAGACCCAGTACTTC
-	TRBJ1-5	TRBV7-2	-	CASSLEGIWGYQPQHF	TGTGCCAGCAGCTTAGAGGGCATTTGGGGATATCAGCCCCAGCATTTT
-	TRBJ2-7	TRBV5-4	-	CASSFGGGGSYEQYF	TGTGCCAGCAGCTTCGGTGGCGGTGGGTCCTACGAGCAGTACTTC
TRBD1	TRBJ1-2	TRBV20-1	many	CSARTGPGYGYTF	TGCAGTGCTAGGACAGGGCCGGGGTATGGCTACACCTTC
-	TRBJ2-5	TRBV7-8	many	CASSPIEGAKETQYF	TGTGCCAGCAGCCCCATCGAGGGCGCCAAAGAGACCCAGTACTTC
-	TRBJ1-1	TRBV5-1	few	CASSTGQDTEAFF	TGCGCCAGCAGCACGGGACAAGACACTGAAGCTTTCTTT
-	TRBJ2-2	TRBV12-3/TRBV12-4	many	CASSVGAGELFF	TGTGCCAGCAGTGTAGGGGCCGGGGAGCTGTTTTTT
-	TRBJ1-6	TRBV5-1	few	CASSKTQGELSPLHF	TGCGCCAGCAGCAAGACACAGGGAGAGCTTTCACCCCTCCACTTT
-	TRBJ2-5	TRBV7-3	once	CASSQGRSPQETQYF	TGCGCCAGCAGCCAAGGGCGGAGCCCACAAGAGACCCAGTACTTC
-	TRBJ2-7	TRBV19	-	CASSKLGSYEQYF	TGTGCCAGTAGTAAGCTGGGTTCGTACGAGCAGTACTTC
-	TRBJ2-5	TRBV28	many	CASRAPAGRQETQYF	TGTGCCAGCAGGGCGCCGGCAGGGCGCCAAGAGACCCAGTACTTC
TRBD1	TRBJ2-5	TRBV18	many	CASSPPAGGQETQYF	TGTGCCAGCTCACCCCCGGCAGGGGGCCAAGAGACCCAGTACTTC